These T cell receptor beta chains were read from a single sample in a study of T cells in Graves' hyperthyroidism and ophthalmopathy. From the multiplex PCR reads, TCRdb called clonotypes with MiXCR, one entry per CDR3 protein. Of 450,000 to 600,000 distinct CDR3 sequences in the sample, 11% to 15% are singletons; the top ten hold around 14%. Sample: blood. The receptors stem from a woman aged 35 to 49 with Graves' hyperthyroidism. Both conserved end residues are part of each CDR3. Fields, in order: D gene, V gene, J gene, clone size, CDR3 DNA, CDR3 protein. D genes are given only for firm matches. A clone size is listed for some rows: how often the clone was seen (once, few, many), or a class if it is expanded.

TRBD2	TRBV11-2	TRBJ2-7	many	TGTGCCAGCAGCTTACAGGCTAGCGGGAGCTACGAGCAGTACTTC	CASSLQASGSYEQYF
.	TRBV18	TRBJ1-1	.	TGTGCCAGCTCACCGGGGAGGGCTCAGAACACTGAAGCTTTCTTT	CASSPGRAQNTEAFF
.	TRBV4-3	TRBJ2-5	.	TGCGCCAGCAGCCAAGGTGGTAGCGGCCAAGAGACCCAGTACTTC	CASSQGGSGQETQYF
.	TRBV11-2	TRBJ2-3	many	TGTGCCAGCAGCTTAGGCAGCGCGCCGGATACGCAGTATTTT	CASSLGSAPDTQYF
TRBD2	TRBV20-1	TRBJ2-7	few	TGCAGTGCTCAGGGAGGACTAGTCTCCTACGAGCAGTACTTC	CSAQGGLVSYEQYF
TRBD2	TRBV6-6	TRBJ2-1	few	TGTGCCAGCAGTTACTCGGACGGGGGGGATGAGCAGTTCTTC	CASSYSDGGDEQFF
.	TRBV19	TRBJ1-1	.	TGTGCCAGTAGTATAGGTTGGGGGCCCACTGAAGCTTTCTTT	CASSIGWGPTEAFF
.	TRBV12-3/TRBV12-4	TRBJ2-3	.	TGTGCCAGCAACGAAGGAGATCAGCCCCAGTATTTT	CASNEGDQPQYF
TRBD2	TRBV11-2	TRBJ2-3	many	TGTGCCAGCAGCCTACTAGCGGGGGCATCTAGCACAGATACGCAGTATTTT	CASSLLAGASSTDTQYF
TRBD1	TRBV2	TRBJ2-3	few	TGTGCCAGCATCAAGGACAGGGACTTTTTAGATACGCAGTATTTT	CASIKDRDFLDTQYF
.	TRBV13	TRBJ1-1	many	TGTGCCAGCAGCTTATATCCCTTCCTGGACACTGAAGCTTTCTTT	CASSLYPFLDTEAFF
.	TRBV20-1	TRBJ1-5	few	TGCAGTGCTAGAGATCTTCGTCAAGACTATAGCAATCAGCCCCAGCATTTT	CSARDLRQDYSNQPQHF
.	TRBV7-2	TRBJ1-3	.	TGTGCCAGCAGCTCTGACGGACTCTCTGGAAACACCATATATTTT	CASSSDGLSGNTIYF
.	TRBV5-4	TRBJ2-3	.	TGTGCCAGCAGCGGTGCCCGGGACACAAGCACAGATACGCAGTATTTT	CASSGARDTSTDTQYF
.	TRBV18	TRBJ2-1	few	TGTGCCAGCCTCCCGGGTTCGCGGATTAATGAGCAGTTCTTC	CASLPGSRINEQFF
TRBD1	TRBV9	TRBJ1-2	many	TGTGCCAGCAGCGTAGCCCCGGACAGGGCGGACTATGGCTACACCTTC	CASSVAPDRADYGYTF
.	TRBV27	TRBJ2-3	many	TGTGCCAGCAGTTTCCCCCCTCCAGATACGCAGTATTTT	CASSFPPPDTQYF
TRBD2	TRBV6-2/TRBV6-3	TRBJ2-2	few	TGTGCCAGTTATAAGCGGGAGGGTACCGGGGAGCTGTTTTTT	CASYKREGTGELFF
.	TRBV5-6	TRBJ1-2	.	TGTGCCAGCAGCCCCGGGCGGGCAGGTGGCTACACCTTC	CASSPGRAGGYTF
.	TRBV5-1	TRBJ2-3	few	TGCGCCAGCAGCTCGGGACAAGACACAGATACGCAGTATTTT	CASSSGQDTDTQYF
TRBD1	TRBV6-1	TRBJ1-2	many	TGTGCCAGCAGGGCGACAGGGAACTATGGCTACACCTTC	CASRATGNYGYTF
.	TRBV20-1	TRBJ2-1	.	TGCAGTGCTCTAGGGGAACTGAGCTCCTACAATGAGCAGTTCTTC	CSALGELSSYNEQFF
.	TRBV11-2	TRBJ1-6	.	TGTGCCAGCAGCTTAGAGGGACTCTATAATTCACCCCTCCACTTT	CASSLEGLYNSPLHF
.	TRBV28	TRBJ2-1	many	TGTGCCAGCTCACCTGGGGGGAAATCCTACAATGAGCAGTTCTTC	CASSPGGKSYNEQFF
.	TRBV2	TRBJ2-7	many	TGTGCCAGCAGTGCTTTAAGTTACGAGCAGTACTTC	CASSALSYEQYF
TRBD1	TRBV20-1	TRBJ2-2	few	TGCAGTGCCCTAGGGCTAGGGGGCATAACCGGGGAGCTGTTTTTT	CSALGLGGITGELFF
TRBD2	TRBV19	TRBJ2-1	many	TGTGCCAGTCGCCCTAGCGGCTACAATGAGCAGTTCTTC	CASRPSGYNEQFF
TRBD1	TRBV18	TRBJ1-2	many	TGTGCCAGCTCACCTCGACAGGGAACGGACTATGGCTACACCTTC	CASSPRQGTDYGYTF
.	TRBV5-1	TRBJ2-1	many	TGCGCCAGCAGCTTGGGTCCCACCAATGAGCAGTTCTTC	CASSLGPTNEQFF
.	TRBV20-1	TRBJ2-4	few	TGCAGTGCTAGAAGTCAGGGCCGGGGAAACATTCAGTACTTC	CSARSQGRGNIQYF
TRBD2	TRBV11-2	TRBJ2-3	many	TGTGCCAGCAGCTTCGGGACTAGCGGGACCACAGATACGCAGTATTTT	CASSFGTSGTTDTQYF
.	TRBV4-2	TRBJ1-3	few	TGTGCCAGCAGCCAAGAGGCTCACGGGAACTCTGGAAACACCATATATTTT	CASSQEAHGNSGNTIYF
.	TRBV12-3/TRBV12-4	TRBJ2-3	few	TGTGCCAGCAGTTTAAACTCCGCTGGAGATACGCAGTATTTT	CASSLNSAGDTQYF
TRBD1	TRBV5-1	TRBJ2-2	many	TGCGCCAGCAGCTTGGAGGCTCAGGGGGCCGGGGAGCTGTTTTTT	CASSLEAQGAGELFF
TRBD2	TRBV20-1	TRBJ2-3	many	TGCAGTGCTAGCTTGTTAGGCGGGAGATGGATAGATACGCAGTATTTT	CSASLLGGRWIDTQYF
TRBD1	TRBV24-1	TRBJ2-1	many	TGTGCCACCAGTGATTTAGGGACAGGCTACAATGAGCAGTTCTTC	CATSDLGTGYNEQFF
.	TRBV6-1	TRBJ2-3	few	TGTGCCAGCAGCCAGGGGAACGCAGATACGCAGTATTTT	CASSQGNADTQYF
.	TRBV29-1	TRBJ2-3	few	TGCAGCTTGCGACACACAGATACGCAGTATTTT	CSLRHTDTQYF
.	TRBV10-1	TRBJ2-1	.	TGCGCCAGCAGCCCGGGGAGACAGGTTTTGGGCAATGAGCAGTTCTTC	CASSPGRQVLGNEQFF
.	TRBV2	TRBJ2-1	many	TGTGCCAGCAGTGAGAGAGTCAACTCCTACAATGAGCAGTTCTTC	CASSERVNSYNEQFF
TRBD2	TRBV30	TRBJ2-7	few	TGTGCCTGGAGTGTTGGGCTAGCGGGAGTGGGCGAGCAGTACTTC	CAWSVGLAGVGEQYF
.	TRBV9	TRBJ2-1	few	TGTGCCAGCAGCGTAGGGGTGAATTCCTACAATGAGCAGTTCTTC	CASSVGVNSYNEQFF
.	TRBV3-1	TRBJ1-2	many	TGTGCCAGCAGCCCTCAGGGATCGAGCTATGGCTACACCTTC	CASSPQGSSYGYTF
.	TRBV7-8	TRBJ2-1	many	TGTGCCAGCAGCCAGTCCTCAAGCTCCTACAATGAGCAGTTCTTC	CASSQSSSSYNEQFF
TRBD2	TRBV5-1	TRBJ2-3	.	TGCGCCAGCAGCGCGATAGGCGGGAGGGCCACAGATACGCAGTATTTT	CASSAIGGRATDTQYF
.	TRBV20-1	TRBJ1-3	.	TGCAGTGCGGGAGGGACGGCCAACTCTGGAAACACCATATATTTT	CSAGGTANSGNTIYF
.	TRBV20-1	TRBJ2-5	many	TGCAGTGCTAGAGACCGGGGTGGGACCCAGTACTTC	CSARDRGGTQYF
TRBD2	TRBV9	TRBJ2-2	many	TGTGCCAGCAGCTCCCCCCTAGGGACTAAACACGGGGAGCTGTTTTTT	CASSSPLGTKHGELFF
TRBD1	TRBV20-1	TRBJ2-1	many	TGCAGTGCCACCGGGACAGAGGCATACAATGAGCAGTTCTTC	CSATGTEAYNEQFF